At least ten counts were recorded for the clone carrying this T cell receptor (beta chain). V was trimmed by 4 bases and J by 6 bases, leaving 15 bases between them. CDR1 is SGHAT, CDR2 FQNNGV, per germline. The CDR3 contains 14 residues. This sample is part of a study of regulatory T cells in long-lasting Graves disease. Library construction for TCR beta used iRepertoire HTBI primers and Arm-PCR of CDR3 regions. Authors' processing steps: From all samples, identification returned 14 TRBJ and about 63 TRBV segments. TCRdb processed the multiplex PCR reads anew with MiXCR; each CDR3 protein has one entry. Here the V and J calls rest on TCRdb's processing, not on the authors' analysis. The data show roughly 260,000 distinct CDR3 sequences, with about 18% seen just once and 11% to 15% held by the top ten. As to time point: newly diagnosed GD, antithyroid drugs for less than 3 months. RNA from PBMCs was the source of the TCR library.

This sample also appeared in a second study, on T cells in Graves' hyperthyroidism and ophthalmopathy.

V and J are TRBV11-2 and TRBJ1-1; D is possibly TRBD1 (6 bases). The source was peripheral blood mononuclear cells (PBMCs), collected at new diagnosis, from a patient treated with antithyroid drugs. This receptor was obtained from a young woman with Graves disease. In nucleotides, the CDR3 is TGTGCCAGCAGCTCGATATACAGGGACGCTGAAGCTTTCTTT. Translation gives CASSSIYRDAEAFF.